This T cell receptor (beta chain) was recovered during a study of blood T cell repertoires in COVID-19. V was trimmed by 6 bases and J by 0 bases, leaving 14 bases between them. Germline CDR1 is MDHEN and CDR2 is SYDVKM. This CDR3 contains 16 residues. In the authors' methods: The authors estimated nucleated cell counts from reference gene primer amplification. TCRdb's copy holds only in-frame clones and misses some; the assay was immunoSEQ multiplex PCR. The DNA gave D and trimming, while V, J and clone size come from that table. The sample has more than 110,000 clones, approximately 83% seen once. This rearrangement joins TRBV28 to TRBJ1-4; D is possibly TRBD1 (6 bases). The source of this sequence is a human donor in a cohort sampled during active COVID-19. Source material: peripheral blood. The CDR3 nucleotides are TGTGCCAGCAGGAAAAGGACAGCAGCAACTAATGAAAAACTGTTTTTT. It is translated as CASRKRTAATNEKLFF.